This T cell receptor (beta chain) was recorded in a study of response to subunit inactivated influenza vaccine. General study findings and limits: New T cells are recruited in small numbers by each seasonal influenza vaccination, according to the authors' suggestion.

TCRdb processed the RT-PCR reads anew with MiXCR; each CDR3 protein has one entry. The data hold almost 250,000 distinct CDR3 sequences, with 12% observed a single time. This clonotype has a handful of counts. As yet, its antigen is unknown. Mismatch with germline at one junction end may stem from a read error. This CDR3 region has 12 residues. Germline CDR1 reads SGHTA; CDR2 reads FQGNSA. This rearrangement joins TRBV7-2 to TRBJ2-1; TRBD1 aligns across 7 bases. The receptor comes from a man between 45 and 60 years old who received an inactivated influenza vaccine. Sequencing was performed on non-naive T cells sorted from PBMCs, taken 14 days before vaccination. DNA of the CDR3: TGTGCCAGCAGCCCCGGGACAGAGCGGAGGCTCTTC. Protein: CASSPGTERRLF.